This TCR beta chain originates from a study of CD8 T cells in ankylosing spondylitis. Study results and limitations: Typical of ankylosing spondylitis blood, it appeared, was a TCR beta motif of seven to nine highly homologous variants. Significantly higher representation of disease-linked clones was reported for matched ankylosing spondylitis synovial fluid. Disease-linked clones had a CD8+ phenotype and relatively low frequency in peripheral blood.

For TCR beta, libraries came from quantitative 5'-RACE with molecular barcodes. TCRdb passed the 5' RACE reads through MiXCR, listing each CDR3 protein once. The sample holds about 140,000 distinct CDR3 sequences, approximately 32% seen once. This clonotype occurred many times. Its antigen is unidentified. CDR1 is DFQATT, CDR2 SNEGSKA, per germline (reference sequence). J was trimmed by 5 bases and V by 1 base; bases with no gene match: 7. This CDR3 contains 14 residues. The chain combines TRBV20-1 with TRBJ2-5; 7 bases fit TRBD2. The specimen sequenced was synovial fluid, either unsorted or a sorted T cell fraction (not recorded which). The source is a male donor with ankylosing spondylitis. CDR3 loop: CSARGGGPRETQYF. The CDR3 DNA reads TGCAGTGCTAGAGGGGGAGGGCCTCGGGAGACCCAGTACTTC.